This TCR beta chain was recorded in a study of human T cells and chemical hapten exposure. The overall study: The study traced per-sample TCR yield variation mainly to small differences in pooled library volumes.

Time point denoted: pre-sensitization, week 0. The treatment: therapeutic diphenylcyclopropenone sensitization with weekly scalp DPC. Study observations and caveats: Compared to controls, expanded TCRs made significantly more large clusters of similar CDR3s.

This clonotype was counted only a few times. Antigen: not known. TCRdb reprocessed the RACE reads via MiXCR and lists one record per CDR3 protein. The table shows about 380,000 distinct CDR3 sequences, with 5.1% occurring only once. The receptor's source is a woman aged 45-60 years with alopecia areata. Some clones in this sample may be carry-over from other donors' samples. Specimen: whole blood, collected in connection with sensitization to the hapten diphenylcyclopropenone (DPC).

This CDR3 is CASSEGAGEITDTQYF. CDR3 nucleotide sequence: TGTGCCAGTAGCGAGGGAGCGGGAGAGATCACAGATACGCAGTATTTT. This rearrangement joins TRBV19 to TRBJ2-3, with TRBD2 identical over 8 bases. The CDR3 is made up of 16 amino acids. V dropped 6 bases and J dropped 2; count of bases not matched to a gene: 10. CDR1 LNHDA and CDR2 SQIVND come from the germline V gene (reference sequence).